This record looks at one T cell receptor beta chain sequence and its context. Sequencing was performed with immunoSEQ multiplex PCR; in TCRdb, only in-frame clones are kept and a portion is missing. The repertoire includes around 78,000 clones, 82% of them detected once, and around 20% sits in the top ten. The V segment lost 2 bases and the J segment 9 bases; nucleotides outside the gene matches: 9. Germline lookup yields CDR1 SEHNR and CDR2 FQNEAQ (reference sequence). This CDR3 region has 15 residues. This entry belongs to a study of blood T cell repertoires in COVID-19. Study summary: PBMCs, B-cell-depleted T cells, or T cells were the source of the cDNA or gDNA that made up the material.

V and J are TRBV7-9 and TRBJ2-1, with 8 bases matching TRBD1. Sequences were obtained from peripheral blood. This TCR was sampled from a human donor in a cohort sampled during active COVID-19. DNA for the CDR3: TGTGCCAGCAGCTTACTTGCCAGGGGGCTAACTGAGCAGTTCTTC. Translating gives CASSLLARGLTEQFF.